This T cell receptor (beta chain) comes out of a study of CD8+CD57+ T cells in acquired aplastic anemia. This clonotype was recorded at least ten times. Its matching antigen is unknown. Study-wide results and caveats: CD8+ Simpson's diversity in patients was not significantly different from that in controls. The same twenty-nine CD8+ CDR3 sequences occurred in patients and in controls.

V shed 2 bases and J shed 6 bases, with 14 bases lying between them. CDR3 length: 15 amino acids. Genomic DNA, serving as template, underwent TCR beta VDJ and CDR3 profiling. TCRdb fed the reads into MiXCR, producing one record per CDR3 protein. The sample holds under 75,000 distinct CDR3 sequences, roughly 50% seen once. The origin of this receptor is a human donor in good health, serving as a control. Material: sorted CD4+, CD8+, or CD8+CD57+ T cells (not recorded which) from PBMCs. V usage is TRBV12-3 or TRBV12-4 and J usage is TRBJ2-1; tentative D call: TRBD2 (7 bases). The CDR3 spells CASSLSGGVVNEQFF. DNA of the CDR3: TGTGCCAGCAGTTTATCGGGGGGCGTGGTCAATGAGCAGTTCTTC.